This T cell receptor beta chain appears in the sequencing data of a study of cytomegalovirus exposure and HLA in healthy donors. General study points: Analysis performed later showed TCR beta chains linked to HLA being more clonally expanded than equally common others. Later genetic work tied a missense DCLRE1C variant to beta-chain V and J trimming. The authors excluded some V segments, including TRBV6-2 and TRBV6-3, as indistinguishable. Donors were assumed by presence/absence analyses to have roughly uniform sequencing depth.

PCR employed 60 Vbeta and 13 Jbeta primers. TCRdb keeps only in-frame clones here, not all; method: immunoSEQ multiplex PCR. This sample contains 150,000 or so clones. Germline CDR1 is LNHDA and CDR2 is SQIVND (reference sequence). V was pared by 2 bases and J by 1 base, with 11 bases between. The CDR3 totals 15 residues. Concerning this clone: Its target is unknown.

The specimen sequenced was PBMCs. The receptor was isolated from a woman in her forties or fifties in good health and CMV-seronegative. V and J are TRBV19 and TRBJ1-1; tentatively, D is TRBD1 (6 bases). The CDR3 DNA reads TGTGCCAGTAGTATATATGGCAGGGGGAACACTGAAGCTTTCTTT. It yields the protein CASSIYGRGNTEAFF.